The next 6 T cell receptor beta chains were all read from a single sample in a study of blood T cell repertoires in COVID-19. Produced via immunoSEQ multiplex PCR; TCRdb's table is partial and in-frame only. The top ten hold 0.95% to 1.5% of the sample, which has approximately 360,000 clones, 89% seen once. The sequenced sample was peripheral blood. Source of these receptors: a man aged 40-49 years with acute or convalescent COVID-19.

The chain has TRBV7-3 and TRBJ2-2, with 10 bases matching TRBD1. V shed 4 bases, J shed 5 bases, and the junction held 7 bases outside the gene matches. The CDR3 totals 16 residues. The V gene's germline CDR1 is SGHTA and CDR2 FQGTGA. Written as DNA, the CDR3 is TGTGCCAGCAGCTCCGGACAGGGGGTTAGAACCGGGGAGCTGTTTTTT. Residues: CASSSGQGVRTGELFF. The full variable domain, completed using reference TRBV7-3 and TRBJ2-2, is GAGVSQTPSNKVTEKGKYVELRCDPISGHTALYWYRQSLGQGPEFLIYFQGTGAADDSGLPNDRFFAVRPEGSVSTLKIQRTERGDSAVYLCASSSGQGVRTGELFFGEGSRLTVL.

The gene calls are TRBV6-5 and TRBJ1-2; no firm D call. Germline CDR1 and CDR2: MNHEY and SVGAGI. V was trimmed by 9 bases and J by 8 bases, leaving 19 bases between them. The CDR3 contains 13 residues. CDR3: CASRTGEVGGYTF. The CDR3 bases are TGTGCCAGTAGGACCGGGGAGGTTGGAGGCTACACCTTC.

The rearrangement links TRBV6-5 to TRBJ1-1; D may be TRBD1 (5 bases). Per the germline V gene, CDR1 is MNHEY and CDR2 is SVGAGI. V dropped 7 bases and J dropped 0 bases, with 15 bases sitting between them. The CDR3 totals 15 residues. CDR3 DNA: TGTGCCAGCACCAACGGGGGAGTCATGAACACTGAAGCTTTCTTT. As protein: CASTNGGVMNTEAFF.

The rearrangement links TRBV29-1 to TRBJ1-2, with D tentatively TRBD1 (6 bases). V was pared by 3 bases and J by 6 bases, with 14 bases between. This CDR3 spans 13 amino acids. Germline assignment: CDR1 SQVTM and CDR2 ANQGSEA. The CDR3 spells CSVEFYEGDGYTF. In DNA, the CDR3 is TGCAGCGTTGAGTTCTACGAGGGGGATGGCTACACCTTC. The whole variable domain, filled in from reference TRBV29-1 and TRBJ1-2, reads SAVISQKPSRDICQRGTSLTIQCQVDSQVTMMFWYRQQPGQSLTLIATANQGSEATYESGFVIDKFPISRPNLTFSTLTVSNMSPEDSSIYLCSVEFYEGDGYTFGSGTRLTVV.

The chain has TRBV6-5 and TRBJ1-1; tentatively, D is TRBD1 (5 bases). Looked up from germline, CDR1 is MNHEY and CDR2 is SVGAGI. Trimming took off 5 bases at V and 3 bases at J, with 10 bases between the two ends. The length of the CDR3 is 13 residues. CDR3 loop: CASSLDRDTEAFF. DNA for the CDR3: TGTGCCAGCAGTCTAGACAGAGACACTGAAGCTTTCTTT.

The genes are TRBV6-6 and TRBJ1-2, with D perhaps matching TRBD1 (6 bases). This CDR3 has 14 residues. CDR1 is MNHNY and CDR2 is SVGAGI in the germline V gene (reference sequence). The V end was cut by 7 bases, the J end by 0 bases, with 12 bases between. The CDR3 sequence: CASTKQGPNYGYTF. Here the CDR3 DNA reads TGTGCCAGCACTAAACAGGGTCCTAACTATGGCTACACCTTC.